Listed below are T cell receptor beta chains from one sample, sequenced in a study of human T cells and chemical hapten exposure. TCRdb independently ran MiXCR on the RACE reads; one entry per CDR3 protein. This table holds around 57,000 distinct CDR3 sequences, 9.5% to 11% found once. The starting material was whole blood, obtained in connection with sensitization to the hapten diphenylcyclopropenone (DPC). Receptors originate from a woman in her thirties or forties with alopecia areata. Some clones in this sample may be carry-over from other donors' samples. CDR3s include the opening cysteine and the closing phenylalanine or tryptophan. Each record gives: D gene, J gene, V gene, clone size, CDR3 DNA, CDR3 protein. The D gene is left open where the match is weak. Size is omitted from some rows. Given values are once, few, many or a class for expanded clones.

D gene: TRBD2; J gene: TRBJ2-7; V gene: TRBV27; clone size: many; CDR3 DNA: TGTGCCAGCAGCCCGCGGGGACTAGCGGGATACGAGCAGTACTTC; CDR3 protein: CASSPRGLAGYEQYF
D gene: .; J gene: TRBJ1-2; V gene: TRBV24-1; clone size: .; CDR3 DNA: TGTGCCACCAGTAGGGGCCTGGACGGCTACACCTTC; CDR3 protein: CATSRGLDGYTF
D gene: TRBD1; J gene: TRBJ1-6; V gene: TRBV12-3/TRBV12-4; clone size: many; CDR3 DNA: TGTGCCAGCAGTTTAACAGGGGATTCACCCCTCCACTTT; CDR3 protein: CASSLTGDSPLHF
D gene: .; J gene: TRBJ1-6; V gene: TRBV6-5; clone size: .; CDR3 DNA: TGTGCCAGCAGTACCGTAAATTCACCCCTCCACTTT; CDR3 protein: CASSTVNSPLHF
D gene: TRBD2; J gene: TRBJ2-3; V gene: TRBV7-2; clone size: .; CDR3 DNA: TGTGCCAGCAGCTTAGTAGCGGGAACAGATACGCAGTATTTT; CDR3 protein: CASSLVAGTDTQYF
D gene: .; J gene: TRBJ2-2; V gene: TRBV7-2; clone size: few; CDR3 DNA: TGTGCCAGCAGGATTAGGTCGGCCGGGGAGCTGTTTTTT; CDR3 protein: CASRIRSAGELFF
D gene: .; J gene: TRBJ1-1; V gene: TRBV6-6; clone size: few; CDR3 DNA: TGTGCCAGCAGCGCCAGCGAGAACACTGAAGCTTTCTTT; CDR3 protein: CASSASENTEAFF
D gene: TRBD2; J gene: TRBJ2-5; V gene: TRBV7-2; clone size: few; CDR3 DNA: TGTGCCAGCAGCCCAGGACTAGCGGGGGACGGGACCCAGTACTTC; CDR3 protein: CASSPGLAGDGTQYF
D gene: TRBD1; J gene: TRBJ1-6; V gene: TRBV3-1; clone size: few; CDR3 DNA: TGTGCCAGCAGCCAAGGGGACAGCTATTCACCCCTCCACTTT; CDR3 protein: CASSQGDSYSPLHF
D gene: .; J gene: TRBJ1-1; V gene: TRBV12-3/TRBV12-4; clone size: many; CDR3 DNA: TGTGCCAGCATCAAAGGACACTCGAACACTGAAGCTTTCTTT; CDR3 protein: CASIKGHSNTEAFF
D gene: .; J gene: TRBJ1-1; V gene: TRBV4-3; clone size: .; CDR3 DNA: TGCGCCAGCAGCCAACCCAGCAAGAGGGACCCTACGATGAACACTGAAGCTTTCTTT; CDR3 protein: CASSQPSKRDPTMNTEAFF
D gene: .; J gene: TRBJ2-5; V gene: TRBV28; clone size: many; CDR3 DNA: TGTGCCAGCAGTTTTCGCCAAGAGACCCAGTACTTC; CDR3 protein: CASSFRQETQYF
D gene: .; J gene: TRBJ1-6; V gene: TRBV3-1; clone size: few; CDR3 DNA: TGTGCCAGCAGCCAAGACGTGGAAGGTTCACCCCTCCACTTT; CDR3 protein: CASSQDVEGSPLHF
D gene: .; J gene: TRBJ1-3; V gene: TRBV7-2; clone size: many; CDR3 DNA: TGTGCCAGCAGCCCGACTATGAACACCATATATTTT; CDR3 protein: CASSPTMNTIYF
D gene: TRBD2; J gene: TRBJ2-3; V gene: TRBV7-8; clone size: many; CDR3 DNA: TGTGCCAGCAGCTTCGCGACTAGCGGGAGCACAGATACGCAGTATTTT; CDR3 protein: CASSFATSGSTDTQYF
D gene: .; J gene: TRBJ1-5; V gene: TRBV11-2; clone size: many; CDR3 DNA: TGTGCCAGCAGCTTAGGACAGCCCAATCAGCCCCAGCATTTT; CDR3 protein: CASSLGQPNQPQHF
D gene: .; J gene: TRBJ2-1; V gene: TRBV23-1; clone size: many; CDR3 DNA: TGCGCCAGCAGTCGCCAGACTAGAACCTCCTACAATGAGCAGTTCTTC; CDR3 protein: CASSRQTRTSYNEQFF
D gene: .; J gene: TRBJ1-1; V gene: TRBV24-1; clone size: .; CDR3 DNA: TGTGCCACCAGAGAGCGGGGAGGAACTGAAGCTTTCTTT; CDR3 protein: CATRERGGTEAFF
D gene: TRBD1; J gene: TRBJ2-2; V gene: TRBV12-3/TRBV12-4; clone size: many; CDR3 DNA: TGTGCCAGCAGTCCGGGACAGGGAGCCGGGGAGCTGTTTTTT; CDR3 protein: CASSPGQGAGELFF
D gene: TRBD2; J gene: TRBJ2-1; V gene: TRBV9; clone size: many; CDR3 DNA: TGTGCCAGCAGCGTAGGAGCGGGAGGTACCTACAATGAGCAGTTCTTC; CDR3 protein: CASSVGAGGTYNEQFF
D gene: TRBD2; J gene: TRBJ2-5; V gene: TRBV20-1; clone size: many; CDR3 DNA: TGCAGTGCTGGCGCGACTAGCGGGACCTCCGGGTACTTC; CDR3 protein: CSAGATSGTSGYF
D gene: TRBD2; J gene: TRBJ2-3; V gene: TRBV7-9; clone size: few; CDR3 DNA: TGTGCCAGCAGCTCTGCTAGCGGGAGTCGAATGGATACGCAGTATTTT; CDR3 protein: CASSSASGSRMDTQYF
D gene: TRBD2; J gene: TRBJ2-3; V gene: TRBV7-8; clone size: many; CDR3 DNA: TGTGCCAGCAGCCGACAGACTAGCGGGAACGCAGATACGCAGTATTTT; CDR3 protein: CASSRQTSGNADTQYF
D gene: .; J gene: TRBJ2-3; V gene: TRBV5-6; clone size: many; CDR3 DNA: TGTGCCAGCAGCATCCCGGCTCTAGATACGCAGTATTTT; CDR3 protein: CASSIPALDTQYF
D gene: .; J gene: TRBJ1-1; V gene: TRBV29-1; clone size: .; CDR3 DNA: TGCAGCGTTTCCCAGAACACTGAAGCTTTCTTT; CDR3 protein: CSVSQNTEAFF
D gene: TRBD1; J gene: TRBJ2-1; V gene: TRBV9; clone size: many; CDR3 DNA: TGTGCCAGCAGCGTAGGGGGACAGGCCTCCTACAATGAGCAGTTCTTC; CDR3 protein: CASSVGGQASYNEQFF
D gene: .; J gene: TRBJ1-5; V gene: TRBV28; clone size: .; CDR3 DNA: TGTGCCAGCTGTCCGGTTGCGGAGCCCCAGCATTTT; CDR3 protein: CASCPVAEPQHF
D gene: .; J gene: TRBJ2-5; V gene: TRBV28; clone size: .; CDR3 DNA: TGTGCCAGCAGTTCTGACAGACCGGAGACCCAGTACTTC; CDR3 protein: CASSSDRPETQYF
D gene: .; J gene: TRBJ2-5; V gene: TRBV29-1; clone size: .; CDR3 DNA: TGCAGCGTTGAAGGGGGCGGAGAGACCCAGTACTTC; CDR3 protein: CSVEGGGETQYF
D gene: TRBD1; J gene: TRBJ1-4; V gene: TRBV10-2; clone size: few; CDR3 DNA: TGCGCCAGCAGTGAACCGGGACAGGGGGGTGAAAAACTGTTTTTT; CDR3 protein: CASSEPGQGGEKLFF
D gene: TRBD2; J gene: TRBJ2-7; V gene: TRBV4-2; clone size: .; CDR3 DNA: TGTGCCAGCAGCCCACAGCCTAGCGGTTCCTCCTACGAGCAGTACTTC; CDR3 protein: CASSPQPSGSSYEQYF
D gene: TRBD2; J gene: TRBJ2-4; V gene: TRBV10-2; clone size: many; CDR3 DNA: TGCGCCAGCAGCGGACTAGCGGGGGCCCAAGGCATTCAGTACTTC; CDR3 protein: CASSGLAGAQGIQYF
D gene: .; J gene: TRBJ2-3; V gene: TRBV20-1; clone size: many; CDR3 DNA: TGCAGTGCTAGACTCCATTTCACAGATACGCAGTATTTT; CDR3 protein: CSARLHFTDTQYF
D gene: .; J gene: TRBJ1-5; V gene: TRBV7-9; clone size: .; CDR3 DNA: TGTGCCAGCAGCCCGCCCCGAGGGCAGCCCCAGCATTTT; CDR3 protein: CASSPPRGQPQHF
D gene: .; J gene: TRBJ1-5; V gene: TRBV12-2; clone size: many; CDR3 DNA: TGTGCAAGTCGCTTCCTGGGGATCTTAGTAACCGGGACAGGGGTTCAGCCCCAGCATTTT; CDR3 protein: CASRFLGILVTGTGVQPQHF
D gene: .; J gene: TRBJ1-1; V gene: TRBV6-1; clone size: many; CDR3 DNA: TGTGCCAGCAAAGAATTCGGGACTCGGGGAGCTTTCTTT; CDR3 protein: CASKEFGTRGAFF
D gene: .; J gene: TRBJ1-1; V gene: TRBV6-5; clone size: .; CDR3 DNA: TGTGCCAGCAGTTACCTCGGCACAGGGTTCATGAACACTGAAGCTTTCTTT; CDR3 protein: CASSYLGTGFMNTEAFF
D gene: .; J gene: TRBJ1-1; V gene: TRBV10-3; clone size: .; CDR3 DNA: TGTGCCATCAGTGAAAGGGAGAGGGGGACTGAAGCTTTCTTT; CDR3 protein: CAISERERGTEAFF
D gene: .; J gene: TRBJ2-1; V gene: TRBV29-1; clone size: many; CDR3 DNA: TGCAGCGTTGTAGGAGGATCCTACAATGAGCAGTTCTTC; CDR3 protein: CSVVGGSYNEQFF
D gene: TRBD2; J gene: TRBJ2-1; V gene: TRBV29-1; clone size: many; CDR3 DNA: TGCAGCGTTCCCGGGACGGGGGGTGACGGTGAGCAGTTCTTC; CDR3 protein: CSVPGTGGDGEQFF
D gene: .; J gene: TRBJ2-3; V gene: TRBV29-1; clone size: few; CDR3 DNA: TGCAGCGTTGGCCGGGACATCACAGATACGCAGTATTTT; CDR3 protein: CSVGRDITDTQYF
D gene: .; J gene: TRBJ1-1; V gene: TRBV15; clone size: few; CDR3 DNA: TGTGCCACCAGTATGAGGGGTAGGGCTTTCTTT; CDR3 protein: CATSMRGRAFF
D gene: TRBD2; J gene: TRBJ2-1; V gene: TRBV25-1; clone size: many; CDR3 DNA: TGTGCCAGCAGTGTAGCGGGAGGGCCTAGGAATAGGAATGAGCAGTTCTTC; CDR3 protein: CASSVAGGPRNRNEQFF
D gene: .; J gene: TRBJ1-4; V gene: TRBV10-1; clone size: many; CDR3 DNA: TGCGCCAGCAGTGAAGGACAAAATGAAAAACTGTTTTTT; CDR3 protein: CASSEGQNEKLFF
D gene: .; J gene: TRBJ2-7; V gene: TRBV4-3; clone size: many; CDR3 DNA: TGCGCCAGCAGCCAAGATGGGCAAAGTAGCTACGAGCAGTACTTC; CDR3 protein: CASSQDGQSSYEQYF
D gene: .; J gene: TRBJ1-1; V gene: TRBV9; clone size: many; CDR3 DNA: TGTGCCAGCAGCCTTGTAGGAGGGGGACCGAACACTGAAGCTTTCTTT; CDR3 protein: CASSLVGGGPNTEAFF